These 22 T cell receptor beta chains came from one sample sequenced in a study of T cells in Graves' hyperthyroidism and ophthalmopathy. TCR beta CDR3 regions were amplified from RNA. During a first-round RT-PCR of the TCR CDR3, the HTBI primer set was used. From the multiplex PCR reads, TCRdb called clonotypes with MiXCR, one entry per CDR3 protein. The data show under 350,000 distinct CDR3 sequences, with approximately 15% seen just once and less than 70% held by the top ten. The specimen was blood. The origin of the receptors is an older woman with Graves' ophthalmopathy.

This clonotype came up a few times. The gene calls are TRBV29-1 and TRBJ2-4; 8 bases are a match to TRBD1. The CDR3 is 13 amino acids. The junction had 11 bases not matched to a gene; V was cut back by 8 bases and J by 8 bases. Germline values: CDR1 SQVTM, CDR2 ANQGSEA. CDR3 DNA sequence: TGCAGCACCTCGACAGGGGTGGCGGACATTCAGTACTTC. Its protein product is CSTSTGVADIQYF.

This clonotype was recorded at least ten times. The CDR3 reads CASSRLSSNTEAFF. CDR3 coding DNA: TGTGCCAGCAGCCGCCTTTCGAGCAACACTGAAGCTTTCTTT. The chain carries TRBV5-5 and TRBJ1-1, with D hard to call. The CDR3 contains 14 residues. V was pared by 4 bases and J by 2 bases, with 12 bases between. The V gene's germline CDR1 is SGHKS and CDR2 YYEKEE (reference sequence).

This clonotype was counted many times. The chain joins TRBV7-9 to TRBJ1-2; D is undetermined. The length of the CDR3 is 17 residues. V lost 0 bases, J lost 3 bases, and 17 bases lay in between. Germline V lookup: CDR1 SEHNR, CDR2 FQNEAQ (reference sequence). For the CDR3, the DNA is TGTGCCAGCAGCTTAGCAACCGGGGTAGTCTCCGACTATGGCTACACCTTC. Residues: CASSLATGVVSDYGYTF.

This clonotype appeared many times. This chain connects TRBV12-3 or TRBV12-4 to TRBJ1-1, with unresolved D. The CDR3 has 15 residues. Trimming shortened V by 2 bases and J by 1 base, and 11 bases separated the two germline ends. Here the CDR3 DNA reads TGTGCCAGCAGTTTAACAGCAGGAGGGAACACTGAAGCTTTCTTT. As protein: CASSLTAGGNTEAFF.

CDR3 DNA sequence: TGTGCCATCAGTGAAGGGGAAAAACTGTTTTTT. The encoded protein is CAISEGEKLFF. This rearrangement joins TRBV10-3 to TRBJ1-4; D unresolved. Germline CDR1 ENHRY, CDR2 SYGVKD. The CDR3 length is 11 residues. Trimming removed 3 bases at V and 8 bases at J, with 4 bases between.

This clonotype was counted at least ten times. The chain combines TRBV6-1 with TRBJ2-7; the match to TRBD1 covers 9 bases. This CDR3 is 16 amino acids long. J gave up 3 bases and V 5 bases, and 11 bases lay outside the gene matches. Germline values: CDR1 MNHNS, CDR2 SASEGT. The CDR3 sequence: CASSHQTPGQGYEQYF. In nucleotides, the CDR3 is TGTGCCAGCAGTCACCAAACTCCGGGACAGGGCTACGAGCAGTACTTC.

Many counts were recorded for this clonotype. The rearrangement links TRBV28 to TRBJ2-7; D is possibly TRBD2 (6 bases). V shed 3 bases and J shed 3 bases, with 12 bases lying between them. CDR3 length equals 14 residues. Per the germline V gene, CDR1 is MDHEN and CDR2 is SYDVKM. The CDR3, as DNA: TGTGCCAGCAGTTTTAGCGGAACACGCTACGAGCAGTACTTC. Encoded protein: CASSFSGTRYEQYF. Variable domain in full (rest from reference TRBV28 and TRBJ2-7): DVKVTQSSRYLVKRTGEKVFLECVQDMDHENMFWYRQDPGLGLRLIYFSYDVKMKEKGDIPEGYSVSREKKERFSLILESASTNQTSMYLCASSFSGTRYEQYFGPGTRLTVT.

This clonotype was seen ten or more times. The chain carries TRBV7-2 and TRBJ2-7; the D gene is possibly TRBD1 (6 bases). Trimming took off 3 bases at V and 2 bases at J, with 14 bases between the two ends. Per germline, CDR1 SGHTA and CDR2 FQGNSA. CDR3 length equals 15 residues. The CDR3 DNA is TGTGCCAGCAGCTTTGGGGGCACTAATACCTACGAGCAGTACTTC. It is translated as CASSFGGTNTYEQYF.

There are a few counts of this clonotype. The J gene is TRBJ2-1, the V gene TRBV9; TRBD2 matches 11 bases. Germline V CDR1 and CDR2: SGDLS, YYNGEE. CDR3 length equals 15 residues. The J segment lost 9 bases and the V segment lost 0 bases, leaving 5 bases of the junction unmatched. CDR3 DNA: TGTGCCAGCAGCGTAGATAGCGGGAGGGGAAGTGAGCAGTTCTTC. Encoded protein: CASSVDSGRGSEQFF.

This clonotype occurred many times. The V call is TRBV6-2 or TRBV6-3, the J call TRBJ2-1; D is unresolved. The V gene lost 6 bases and the J gene lost 0 bases, with 12 bases spanning the gap. The germline CDR1 and CDR2 sequences are MNHEY and SVGEGT. The CDR3 extends over 15 amino acids. The CDR3 nucleotides are TGTGCCAGCAGCCCCCACGAGTACTCCTACAATGAGCAGTTCTTC. As protein: CASSPHEYSYNEQFF.

Ten or more counts support this clonotype. The rearrangement uses TRBV6-5 and TRBJ2-1, with a weak D call TRBD2 (5 bases). This CDR3 has 15 residues. Germline values: CDR1 MNHEY, CDR2 SVGAGI. Trimming shortened V by 2 bases and J by 0 bases, and 8 bases separated the two germline ends. This CDR3 is CASSYRDSSYNEQFF. CDR3 bases: TGTGCCAGCAGTTACCGGGATAGCTCCTACAATGAGCAGTTCTTC.

This clonotype has a count of ten or more. The V gene is TRBV28, the J gene TRBJ2-7; D gene uncertain. CDR1 is MDHEN, CDR2 SYDVKM, per germline. V was clipped by 7 bases and J by 2 bases, with 12 bases between them. The CDR3 length is 13 residues. The DNA of the CDR3 is TGTGCCAGCACTTCGACGACCCCCTACGAGCAGTACTTC. Translated, it gives CASTSTTPYEQYF.

The V gene is TRBV5-6, the J gene TRBJ2-1, with 10 bases matching TRBD2. This CDR3 comprises 18 residues. V was pared by 4 bases and J by 2 bases, with 12 bases of the junction left unmatched. The germline CDR1 and CDR2 sequences are SGHDT and YYEEEE. The chain's CDR3 is CASSRGPSGSGPYNEQFF. The CDR3 region has the DNA TGTGCCAGCAGCCGGGGACCTAGCGGGAGTGGCCCCTACAATGAGCAGTTCTTC.

Ten or more counts support this clonotype. As DNA, the CDR3 is TGTGCCAGCAGCTTAGGACAGGGGCGGACTGAAGCTTTCTTT. Its translation: CASSLGQGRTEAFF. V gene TRBV7-9 combines with J gene TRBJ1-1; 8 bases are shared with TRBD1. Trimming at V came to 1 base and at J to 5 bases, leaving 3 bases not matched to a gene. Germline loops: CDR1 SEHNR, CDR2 FQNEAQ (reference sequence). The CDR3 is made up of 14 amino acids.

This clonotype was detected ten times or more. This chain connects TRBV7-8 to TRBJ2-1; 10 nucleotides line up with TRBD2. V was clipped by 1 base and J by 3 bases; unmatched bases: 9. The germline gives CDR1 SGHVS, CDR2 FQNEAQ. The CDR3 sequence is 18 residues long. CDR3: CASSLGLAGGQFYNEQFF. The CDR3, as DNA: TGTGCCAGCAGCTTAGGACTAGCGGGTGGACAATTCTACAATGAGCAGTTCTTC.

There are many counts of this clonotype. The rearrangement joins TRBV6-2 or TRBV6-3 to TRBJ2-1; TRBD1 matches at 10 bases. The CDR3 loop spans 14 amino acids. Germline lookup yields CDR1 MNHEY and CDR2 SVGEGT. V lost 6 bases, J lost 8 bases, and 7 bases stayed unmatched. CDR3 in amino acids: CASRRDRGKYEQFF. The CDR3 nucleotides read TGTGCCAGCAGACGGGACAGGGGAAAATATGAGCAGTTCTTC.

V usage is TRBV19 and J usage is TRBJ2-7, with D hard to call. Germline V gives CDR1 LNHDA, CDR2 SQIVND (reference sequence). The V and J ends lost 6 bases and 4 bases respectively, with 7 bases between them. The CDR3 length is 11 residues. The DNA for the CDR3 is TGTGCCAGTAGCAACAGATACGAGCAGTACTTC. Residues: CASSNRYEQYF.

The table lists this clonotype with many counts. The rearrangement links TRBV27 to TRBJ2-1; D may be TRBD1 or TRBD2 (5 bases each). The CDR3 runs 16 residues. Trimming removed 6 bases at V and 9 bases at J, with 24 bases between. Germline CDR1 reads MNHEY; CDR2 reads SMNVEV (reference sequence). The CDR3 bases are TGTGCCAGCAGCCCCAGGGACGGCCAAGATCGAGGTGAGCAGTTCTTC. As protein: CASSPRDGQDRGEQFF.

This clonotype was detected a few times. Written as DNA, the CDR3 is TGTGCCAGCAGCTCCCCGTCTAGCGGGAGCCAAGAGACCCAGTACTTC. It codes for CASSSPSSGSQETQYF. This chain joins TRBV5-4 and TRBJ2-5; TRBD2 aligns across 10 bases. V trimming: 3 bases; J trimming: 1 base; junction bases outside the gene matches: 6. The CDR3 runs 16 residues. CDR1 SGHNT and CDR2 YYREEE come from the germline V gene (reference sequence). Using reference TRBV5-4 and TRBJ2-5 for the parts outside the CDR3, the full variable domain is ETGVTQSPTHLIKTRGQQVTLRCSSQSGHNTVSWYQQALGQGPQFIFQYYREEENGRGNFPPRFSGLQFPNYSSELNVNALELDDSALYLCASSSPSSGSQETQYFGPGTRLLVL.

V is TRBV10-3 and J is TRBJ2-1, with D possibly being TRBD2 (7 bases). The ends were cut back, 0 bases at V and 3 bases at J, with 12 bases in the middle. From germline, CDR1 is ENHRY and CDR2 SYGVKD. The CDR3 is 16 amino acids. The DNA for the CDR3 is TGTGCCATCAGTGAGTCTGGGGGGGGCCACTACAATGAGCAGTTCTTC. Protein sequence: CAISESGGGHYNEQFF.

The sample holds many counts of this clonotype. V gene TRBV3-1 combines with J gene TRBJ2-2; TRBD2 matches 7 bases. The germline V gene has CDR1 LGHDT and CDR2 YNNKEL (reference sequence). The CDR3 covers 17 residues. Trimming took 3 bases from V and 4 from J; bases not matched to a gene: 11. CDR3 DNA: TGTGCCAGCAGCCAGGTGGCCCTAGCGGAGGCCACCGGGGAGCTGTTTTTT. Its translation is CASSQVALAEATGELFF.

This clonotype was counted at least ten times. The chain employs TRBV11-2 and TRBJ1-1; D perhaps matches TRBD1 (5 bases). The CDR3 is 14 residues long. Germline loops: CDR1 SGHAT, CDR2 FQNNGV. V lost 3 bases, J lost 4 bases, and 12 bases lay in between. CDR3 sequence (DNA): TGTGCCAGCAGCTTTACGACAGCGGGCACTGAAGCTTTCTTT. This translates into CASSFTTAGTEAFF.